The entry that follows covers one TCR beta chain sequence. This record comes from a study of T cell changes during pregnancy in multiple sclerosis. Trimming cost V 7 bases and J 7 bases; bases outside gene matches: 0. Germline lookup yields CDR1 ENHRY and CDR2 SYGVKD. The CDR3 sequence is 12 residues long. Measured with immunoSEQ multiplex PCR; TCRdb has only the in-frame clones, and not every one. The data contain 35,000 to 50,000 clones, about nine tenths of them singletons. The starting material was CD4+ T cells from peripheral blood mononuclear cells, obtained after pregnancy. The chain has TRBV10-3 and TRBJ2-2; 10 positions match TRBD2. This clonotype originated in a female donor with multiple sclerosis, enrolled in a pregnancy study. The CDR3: CAIKREGGELFF. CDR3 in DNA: TGTGCCATCAAGCGGGAGGGCGGGGAGCTGTTTTTT.